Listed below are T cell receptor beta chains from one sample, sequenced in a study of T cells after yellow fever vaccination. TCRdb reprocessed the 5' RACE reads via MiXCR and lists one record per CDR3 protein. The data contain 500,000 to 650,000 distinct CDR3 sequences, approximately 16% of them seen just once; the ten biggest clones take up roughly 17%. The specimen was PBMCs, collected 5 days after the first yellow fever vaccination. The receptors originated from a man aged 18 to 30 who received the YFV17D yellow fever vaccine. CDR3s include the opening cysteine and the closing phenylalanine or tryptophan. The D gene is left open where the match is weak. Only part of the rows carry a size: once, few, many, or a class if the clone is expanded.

CDR3 DNA: TGTGCCAGTAGTATGGGGCAGGGGGCGTCTGGGGCCAACGTCCTGACTTTC
CDR3 protein: CASSMGQGASGANVLTF
D gene: TRBD1
J gene: TRBJ2-6
V gene: TRBV19
clone size: NA

CDR3 DNA: TGTGCCAGCAGCCCCTTAGGCAGGGGCGCGGAGACCCAGTACTTC
CDR3 protein: CASSPLGRGAETQYF
D gene: NA
J gene: TRBJ2-5
V gene: TRBV7-3
clone size: few

CDR3 DNA: TGTGCCAGCAGCTTAGCAGGGACATCTCACTATGGCTACACCTTC
CDR3 protein: CASSLAGTSHYGYTF
D gene: NA
J gene: TRBJ1-2
V gene: TRBV7-2
clone size: NA

CDR3 DNA: TGTGCCAGCAGCTTAGTCGGGCAGGGGGAAGATACGCAGTATTTT
CDR3 protein: CASSLVGQGEDTQYF
D gene: TRBD1
J gene: TRBJ2-3
V gene: TRBV7-9
clone size: NA

CDR3 DNA: TGTGCCAGCAGCCAAGGGCCCCCGGGACCCGGAGAATATGGCTACACCTTC
CDR3 protein: CASSQGPPGPGEYGYTF
D gene: NA
J gene: TRBJ1-2
V gene: TRBV3-1
clone size: NA

CDR3 DNA: TGTGCCAGCAGCTTCCCCCTTGTTAGCGGGGGTGTGGATACGCAGTATTTT
CDR3 protein: CASSFPLVSGGVDTQYF
D gene: TRBD2
J gene: TRBJ2-3
V gene: TRBV7-2
clone size: NA

CDR3 DNA: TGTGCCAGCAGCATCGAGGGGTTAGGTAATGAAAAACTGTTTTTT
CDR3 protein: CASSIEGLGNEKLFF
D gene: NA
J gene: TRBJ1-4
V gene: TRBV21-1
clone size: once

CDR3 DNA: TGTGCCAGCAGCTTGACAGGGGACAGTCGTAGGGCACCCCTCCACTTT
CDR3 protein: CASSLTGDSRRAPLHF
D gene: TRBD1
J gene: TRBJ1-6
V gene: TRBV5-5
clone size: NA

CDR3 DNA: TGTGCCAGCAGTTCAGGGACAAGACGCTATGGCTACACCTTC
CDR3 protein: CASSSGTRRYGYTF
D gene: NA
J gene: TRBJ1-2
V gene: TRBV27
clone size: NA

CDR3 DNA: TGTGCCATCAGTACCGCCGAGGGTGAAAAACTGTTTTTT
CDR3 protein: CAISTAEGEKLFF
D gene: NA
J gene: TRBJ1-4
V gene: TRBV10-3
clone size: NA

CDR3 DNA: TGTGCCAGCAGCCCCCGACAGGGGAGGACCACTGAAGCTTTCTTT
CDR3 protein: CASSPRQGRTTEAFF
D gene: TRBD1
J gene: TRBJ1-1
V gene: TRBV4-2
clone size: few

CDR3 DNA: TGCAGTGCTAGAACAGGGGTGGACACTGAAGCTTTCTTT
CDR3 protein: CSARTGVDTEAFF
D gene: TRBD1
J gene: TRBJ1-1
V gene: TRBV20-1
clone size: few

CDR3 DNA: TGCGCCAGCAGCGCCACAGGGGCCATAAGCACAGATACGCAGTATTTT
CDR3 protein: CASSATGAISTDTQYF
D gene: TRBD1
J gene: TRBJ2-3
V gene: TRBV5-1
clone size: few

CDR3 DNA: TGTGCCAGCAGCTTATCGGCGGCTACTTCCTATGGCTACACCTTC
CDR3 protein: CASSLSAATSYGYTF
D gene: NA
J gene: TRBJ1-2
V gene: TRBV7-9
clone size: NA

CDR3 DNA: TGTGCCAGCAGTTACTCGTGGTCTATCTTCGATGAGCAGTTCTTC
CDR3 protein: CASSYSWSIFDEQFF
D gene: NA
J gene: TRBJ2-1
V gene: TRBV6-5
clone size: NA

CDR3 DNA: TGCAGTGCTAGCCAGGGACTGGAAAATGAAAAACTGTTTTTT
CDR3 protein: CSASQGLENEKLFF
D gene: NA
J gene: TRBJ1-4
V gene: TRBV20-1
clone size: NA

CDR3 DNA: TGTGCCAGCAGATGGACAGGGGGAAACGAGCAGTTCTTC
CDR3 protein: CASRWTGGNEQFF
D gene: TRBD1
J gene: TRBJ2-1
V gene: TRBV7-9
clone size: NA

CDR3 DNA: TGTGCCAGCAGCCGCGGCTCTGGGGCCAACGTCCTGACTTTC
CDR3 protein: CASSRGSGANVLTF
D gene: NA
J gene: TRBJ2-6
V gene: TRBV14
clone size: many

CDR3 DNA: TGTGCCTCCTCGCCAGCGAACACCGGGGAGCTGTTTTTT
CDR3 protein: CASSPANTGELFF
D gene: NA
J gene: TRBJ2-2
V gene: TRBV24-1
clone size: many

CDR3 DNA: TGTGCCAGCAGCTTACTGTCCGGAGGATCACCCCTCCACTTT
CDR3 protein: CASSLLSGGSPLHF
D gene: NA
J gene: TRBJ1-6
V gene: TRBV7-9
clone size: few

CDR3 DNA: TGTGCCAGCGGACTGCGGGAGGTTGCGGATCAGCCCCAGCATTTT
CDR3 protein: CASGLREVADQPQHF
D gene: NA
J gene: TRBJ1-5
V gene: TRBV4-2
clone size: few

CDR3 DNA: TGCGCCAGCAGCCAAGTGGGGGTCCCGCCCTGGTACTTC
CDR3 protein: CASSQVGVPPWYF
D gene: NA
J gene: TRBJ2-4
V gene: TRBV4-1
clone size: NA

CDR3 DNA: TGTGCCAGCACCTCAATAGCGGCAGGCTACAATGAGCAGTTCTTC
CDR3 protein: CASTSIAAGYNEQFF
D gene: NA
J gene: TRBJ2-1
V gene: TRBV12-3/TRBV12-4
clone size: NA

CDR3 DNA: TGTGCCAGCAGCCTAAGGGGGGCAAACATTCAGTACTTC
CDR3 protein: CASSLRGANIQYF
D gene: NA
J gene: TRBJ2-4
V gene: TRBV7-2
clone size: few

CDR3 DNA: TGTGCCAGCAGCTCGAGGGCTGGGTGGGATGAGCAGTTCTTC
CDR3 protein: CASSSRAGWDEQFF
D gene: NA
J gene: TRBJ2-1
V gene: TRBV5-4
clone size: NA

CDR3 DNA: TGCGCCACCCAATGGGGGAACACCGGGGAGCTGTTTTTT
CDR3 protein: CATQWGNTGELFF
D gene: NA
J gene: TRBJ2-2
V gene: TRBV5-1
clone size: few